This TCR beta chain was recovered during a study of blood T cell repertoires in COVID-19. Study-level information: Sample material is recorded as cDNA or gDNA derived from T cells, B-cell-depleted T cells, or PBMCs.

Per the germline V gene, CDR1 is SGHRS and CDR2 is YFSETQ. Trimming at V came to 4 bases and at J to 7 bases, leaving 6 bases not matched to a gene. The CDR3 extends over 14 amino acids. Sequencing used immunoSEQ multiplex PCR; TCRdb keeps in-frame clones, though not all of them. Here the sample spans more than 100,000 clones, approximately 88% being singletons. Sequenced input: peripheral blood. The TCR originated in a woman in her sixties or seventies with acute or convalescent COVID-19. The V and J genes are TRBV5-1 and TRBJ1-1, with 11 bases identical to TRBD1. The CDR3 spells CASSLGQGAVEAFF. CDR3 coding DNA: TGCGCCAGCAGCCTTGGACAGGGGGCAGTTGAAGCTTTCTTT.